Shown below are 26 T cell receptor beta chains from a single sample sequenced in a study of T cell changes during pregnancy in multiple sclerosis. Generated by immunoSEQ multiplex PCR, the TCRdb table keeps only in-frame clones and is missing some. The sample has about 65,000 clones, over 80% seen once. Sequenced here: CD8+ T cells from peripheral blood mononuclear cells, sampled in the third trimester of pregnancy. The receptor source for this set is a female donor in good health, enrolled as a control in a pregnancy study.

CDR3 DNA: TGTGCCAGTAGTATACAGATTAGCAATCAGCCCCAGCATTTT. It yields the protein CASSIQISNQPQHF. The rearrangement uses TRBV19 and TRBJ1-5; D unresolved. V was cut by 2 bases and J by 0 bases, with 5 bases left in between. The CDR3 runs to 14 residues. Germline loops: CDR1 LNHDA, CDR2 SQIVND (reference sequence).

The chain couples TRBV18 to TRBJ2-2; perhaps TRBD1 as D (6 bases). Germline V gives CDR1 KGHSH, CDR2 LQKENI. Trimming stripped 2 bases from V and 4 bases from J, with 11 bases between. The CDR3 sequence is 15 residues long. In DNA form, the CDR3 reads TGTGCCAGCTCACCAGGGGGCGTAAGCACCGGGGAGCTGTTTTTT. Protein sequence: CASSPGGVSTGELFF.

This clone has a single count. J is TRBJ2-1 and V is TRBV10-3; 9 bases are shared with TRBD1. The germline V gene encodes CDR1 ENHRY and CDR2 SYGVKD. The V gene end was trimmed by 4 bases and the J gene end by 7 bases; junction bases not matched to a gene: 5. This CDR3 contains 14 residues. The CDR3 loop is CAISGTGADNEQFF. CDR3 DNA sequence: TGTGCCATCAGTGGGACAGGGGCCGATAATGAGCAGTTCTTC.

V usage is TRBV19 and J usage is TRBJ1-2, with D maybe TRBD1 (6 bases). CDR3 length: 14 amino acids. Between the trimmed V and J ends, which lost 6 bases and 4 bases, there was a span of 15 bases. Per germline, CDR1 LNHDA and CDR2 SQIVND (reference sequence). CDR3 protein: CASSPDSNFYGYTF. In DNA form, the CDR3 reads TGTGCCAGTAGCCCGGACAGCAATTTCTATGGCTACACCTTC.

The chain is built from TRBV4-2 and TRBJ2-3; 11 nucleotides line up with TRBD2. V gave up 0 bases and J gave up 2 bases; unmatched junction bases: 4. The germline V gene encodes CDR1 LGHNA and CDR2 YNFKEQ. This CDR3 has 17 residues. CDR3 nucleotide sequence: TGTGCCAGCAGCCAAGAGGTAGCGGGGGGGCCCACAGATACGCAGTATTTT. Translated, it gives CASSQEVAGGPTDTQYF.

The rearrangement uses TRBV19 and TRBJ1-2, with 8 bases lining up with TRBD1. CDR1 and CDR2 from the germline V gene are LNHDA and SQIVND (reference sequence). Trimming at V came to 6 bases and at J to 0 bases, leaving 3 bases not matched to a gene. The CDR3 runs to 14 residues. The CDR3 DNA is TGTGCCAGTAGGCAGGGGGCCTCTAACTATGGCTACACCTTC. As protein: CASRQGASNYGYTF.

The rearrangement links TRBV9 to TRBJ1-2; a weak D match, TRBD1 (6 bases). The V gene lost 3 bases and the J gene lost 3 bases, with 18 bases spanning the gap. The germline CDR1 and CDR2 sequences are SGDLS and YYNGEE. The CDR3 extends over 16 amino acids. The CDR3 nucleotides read TGTGCCAGCAGCGCCGGACCGGGGGGCGGCGACTATGGCTACACCTTC. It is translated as CASSAGPGGGDYGYTF.

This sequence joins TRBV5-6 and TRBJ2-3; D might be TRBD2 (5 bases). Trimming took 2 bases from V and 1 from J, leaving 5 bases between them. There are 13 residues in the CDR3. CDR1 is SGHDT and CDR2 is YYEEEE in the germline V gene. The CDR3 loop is CASSFGGTDTQYF. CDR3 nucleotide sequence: TGTGCCAGCAGCTTCGGGGGCACAGATACGCAGTATTTT.

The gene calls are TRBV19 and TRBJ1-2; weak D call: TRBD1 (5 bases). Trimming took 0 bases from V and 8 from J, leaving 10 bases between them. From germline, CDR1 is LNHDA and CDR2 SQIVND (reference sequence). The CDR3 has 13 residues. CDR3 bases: TGTGCCAGTAGTATAGAGGGGGGTAAGGGCTACACCTTC. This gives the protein CASSIEGGKGYTF.

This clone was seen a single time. The CDR3 DNA sequence: TGTGCCAGCAGCACGGGACAGATGAACACTGAAGCTTTCTTT. Protein: CASSTGQMNTEAFF. The J gene is TRBJ1-1, the V gene TRBV11-2; 7 positions match TRBD1. This CDR3 is built from 14 residues. Germline CDR1 SGHAT, CDR2 FQNNGV. V was pared by 5 bases and J by 0 bases, with 3 bases of the junction left unmatched.

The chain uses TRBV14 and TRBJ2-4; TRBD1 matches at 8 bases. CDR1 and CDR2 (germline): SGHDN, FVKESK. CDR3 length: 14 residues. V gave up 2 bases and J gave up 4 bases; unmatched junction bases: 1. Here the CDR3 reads CASSQRTGKNIQYF. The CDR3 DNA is TGTGCCAGCAGCCAACGGACAGGGAAAAACATTCAGTACTTC.

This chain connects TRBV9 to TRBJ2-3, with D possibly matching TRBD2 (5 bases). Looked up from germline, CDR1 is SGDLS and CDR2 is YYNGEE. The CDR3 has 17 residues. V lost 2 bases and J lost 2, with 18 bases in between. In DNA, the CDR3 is TGTGCCAGCAGCGTCCCTCGGGATCCACAAAACACAGATACGCAGTATTTT. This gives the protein CASSVPRDPQNTDTQYF.

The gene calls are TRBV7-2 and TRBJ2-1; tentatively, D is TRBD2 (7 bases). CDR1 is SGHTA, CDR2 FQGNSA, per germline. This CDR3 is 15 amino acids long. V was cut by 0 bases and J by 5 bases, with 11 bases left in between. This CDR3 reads CASSLALGGDNEQFF. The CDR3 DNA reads TGTGCCAGCAGCTTAGCGCTAGGGGGGGACAATGAGCAGTTCTTC.

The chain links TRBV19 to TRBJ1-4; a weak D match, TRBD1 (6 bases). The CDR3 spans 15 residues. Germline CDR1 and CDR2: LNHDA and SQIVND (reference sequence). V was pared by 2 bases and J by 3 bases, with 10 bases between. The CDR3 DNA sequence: TGTGCCAGTAGTATACAACAGGGAGCTAATGAAAAACTGTTTTTT. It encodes CASSIQQGANEKLFF.

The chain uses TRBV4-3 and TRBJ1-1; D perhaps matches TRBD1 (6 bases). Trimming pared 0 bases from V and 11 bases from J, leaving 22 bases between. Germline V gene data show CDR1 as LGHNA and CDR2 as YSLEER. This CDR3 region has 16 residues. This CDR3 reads CASSQDLRGTGSRAFF. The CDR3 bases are TGCGCCAGCAGCCAAGATTTAAGAGGTACAGGGTCTAGGGCTTTCTTT.

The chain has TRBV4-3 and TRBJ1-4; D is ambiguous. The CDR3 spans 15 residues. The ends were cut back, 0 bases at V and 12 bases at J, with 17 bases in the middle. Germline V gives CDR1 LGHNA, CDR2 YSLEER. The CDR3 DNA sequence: TGCGCCAGCAGCCAAGATGTCACGGTTCCTTTGCAACTGTTTTTT. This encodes CASSQDVTVPLQLFF.

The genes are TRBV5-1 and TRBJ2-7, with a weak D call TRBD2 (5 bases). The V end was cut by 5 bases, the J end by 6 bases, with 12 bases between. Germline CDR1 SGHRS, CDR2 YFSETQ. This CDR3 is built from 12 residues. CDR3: CASRGSYLEQYF. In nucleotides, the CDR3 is TGCGCCAGCAGGGGGAGCTACCTCGAGCAGTACTTC. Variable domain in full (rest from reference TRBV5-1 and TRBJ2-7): KAGVTQTPRYLIKTRGQQVTLSCSPISGHRSVSWYQQTPGQGLQFLFEYFSETQRNKGNFPGRFSGRQFSNSRSEMNVSTLELGDSALYLCASRGSYLEQYFGPGTRLTVT.

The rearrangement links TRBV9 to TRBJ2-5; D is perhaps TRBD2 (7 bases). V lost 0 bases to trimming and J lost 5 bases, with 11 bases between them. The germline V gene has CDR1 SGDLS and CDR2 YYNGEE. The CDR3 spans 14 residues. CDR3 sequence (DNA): TGTGCCAGCAGCGTAGAGGGGGGGACCGAGACCCAGTACTTC. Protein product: CASSVEGGTETQYF.

Written as DNA, the CDR3 is TGTGCCAGCAGCCCGACAGGGGGCCGGGAGACCCAGTACTTC. It translates to CASSPTGGRETQYF. V usage is TRBV7-2 and J usage is TRBJ2-5; 10 bases match TRBD1. The ends lost 5 bases at V and 5 bases at J; junction bases unmatched: 5. The CDR3 spans 14 residues. The V gene's germline CDR1 is SGHTA and CDR2 FQGNSA.

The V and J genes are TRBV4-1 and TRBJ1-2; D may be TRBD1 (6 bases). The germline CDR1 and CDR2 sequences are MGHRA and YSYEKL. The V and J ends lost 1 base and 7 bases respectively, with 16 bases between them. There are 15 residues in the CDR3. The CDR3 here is CASSQGRGGEGGYTF. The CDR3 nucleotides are TGCGCCAGCAGCCAAGGTCGGGGGGGCGAGGGTGGCTACACCTTC.

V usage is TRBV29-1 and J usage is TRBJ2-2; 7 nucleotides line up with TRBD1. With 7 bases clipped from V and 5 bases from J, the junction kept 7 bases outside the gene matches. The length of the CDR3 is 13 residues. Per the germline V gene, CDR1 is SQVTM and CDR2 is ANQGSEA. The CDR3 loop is CSGWDSLTGELFF. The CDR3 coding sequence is TGCAGCGGTTGGGACAGCCTGACCGGGGAGCTGTTTTTT.

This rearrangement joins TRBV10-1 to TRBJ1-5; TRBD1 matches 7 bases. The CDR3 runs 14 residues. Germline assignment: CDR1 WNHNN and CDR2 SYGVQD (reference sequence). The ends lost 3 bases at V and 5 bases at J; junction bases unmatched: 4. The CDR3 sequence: CASSEWQGDQPQHF. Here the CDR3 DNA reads TGCGCCAGCAGTGAATGGCAGGGGGATCAGCCCCAGCATTTT.

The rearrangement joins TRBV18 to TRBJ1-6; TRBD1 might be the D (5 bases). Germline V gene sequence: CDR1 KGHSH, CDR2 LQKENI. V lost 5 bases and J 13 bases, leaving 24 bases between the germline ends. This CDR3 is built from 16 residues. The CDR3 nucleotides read TGTGCCAGCTCAGTTAAGGACCACTGGACACCCTTTCCCCTCCACTTT. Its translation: CASSVKDHWTPFPLHF.

This CDR3 reads CASRPPGTGELFF. The DNA for the CDR3 is TGTGCCAGCAGGCCGCCGGGCACCGGGGAGCTGTTTTTT. V usage is TRBV27 and J usage is TRBJ2-2; D uncertain. Between the trimmed V and J ends, which lost 6 bases and 4 bases, there was a span of 9 bases. The germline V gene encodes CDR1 MNHEY and CDR2 SMNVEV (reference sequence). The CDR3 runs to 13 residues.

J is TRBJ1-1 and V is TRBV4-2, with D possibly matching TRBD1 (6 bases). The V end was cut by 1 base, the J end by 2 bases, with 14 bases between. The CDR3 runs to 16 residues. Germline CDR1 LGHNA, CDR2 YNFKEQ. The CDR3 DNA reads TGTGCCAGCAGCCAAGGGATATGGGACAAAAACACTGAAGCTTTCTTT. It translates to CASSQGIWDKNTEAFF.

The CDR3 DNA follows: TGTGCCAGCAGTGCCAGGGTGGACTATGGCTACACCTTC. Protein product: CASSARVDYGYTF. This rearrangement joins TRBV27 to TRBJ1-2, with D possibly TRBD1 on 5 matching bases. Between the trimmed V and J ends, which lost 5 bases and 3 bases, there was a span of 10 bases. The CDR3 contains 13 residues. Per the germline V gene, CDR1 is MNHEY and CDR2 is SMNVEV (reference sequence).